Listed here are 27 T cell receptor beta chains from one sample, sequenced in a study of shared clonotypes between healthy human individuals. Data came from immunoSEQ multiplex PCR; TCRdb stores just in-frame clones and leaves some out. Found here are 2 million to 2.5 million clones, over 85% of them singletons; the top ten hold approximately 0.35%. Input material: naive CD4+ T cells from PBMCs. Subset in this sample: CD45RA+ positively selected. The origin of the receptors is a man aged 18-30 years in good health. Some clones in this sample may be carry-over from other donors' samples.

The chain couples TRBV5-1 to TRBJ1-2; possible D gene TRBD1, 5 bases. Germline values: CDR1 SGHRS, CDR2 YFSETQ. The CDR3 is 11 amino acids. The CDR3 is CASGTLYGYTF. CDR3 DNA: TGCGCTTCCGGGACTTTGTATGGCTACACCTTC. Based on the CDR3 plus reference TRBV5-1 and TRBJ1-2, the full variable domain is KAGVTQTPRYLIKTRGQQVTLSCSPISGHRSVSWYQQTPGQGLQFLFEYFSETQRNKGNFPGRFSGRQFSNSRSEMNVSTLELGDSALYLCASGTLYGYTFGSGTRLTVV.

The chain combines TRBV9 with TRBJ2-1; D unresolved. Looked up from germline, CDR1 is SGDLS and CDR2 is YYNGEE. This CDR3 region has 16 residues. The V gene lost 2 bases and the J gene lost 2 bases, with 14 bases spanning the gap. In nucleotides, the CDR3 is TGTGCCAGCAGCGTGGAACCCACGATTGCCTACAATGAGCAGTTCTTC. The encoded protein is CASSVEPTIAYNEQFF.

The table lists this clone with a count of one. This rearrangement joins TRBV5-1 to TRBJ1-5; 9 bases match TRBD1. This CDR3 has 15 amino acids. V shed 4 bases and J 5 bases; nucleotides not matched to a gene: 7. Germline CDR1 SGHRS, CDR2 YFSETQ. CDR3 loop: CASSLVTGGDQPQHF. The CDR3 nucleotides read TGCGCCAGCAGCCTGGTGACAGGGGGTGATCAGCCCCAGCATTTT.

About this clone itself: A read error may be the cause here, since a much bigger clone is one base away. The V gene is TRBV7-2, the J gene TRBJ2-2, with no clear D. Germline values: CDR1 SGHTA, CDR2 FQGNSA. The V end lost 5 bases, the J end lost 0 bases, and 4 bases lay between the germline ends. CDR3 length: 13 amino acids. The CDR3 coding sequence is TGTGCCAGCAGCCCCGCGAACACCGGGGAGCTGTTTTTT. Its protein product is CASSPANTGELFF. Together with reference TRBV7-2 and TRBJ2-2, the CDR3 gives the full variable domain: GAGVSQSPSNKVTEKGKDVELRCDPISGHTALYWYRQSLGQGLEFLIYFQGNSAPDKSGLPSDRFSAERTGGSVSTLTIQRTQQEDSAVYLCASSPANTGELFFGEGSRLTVL.

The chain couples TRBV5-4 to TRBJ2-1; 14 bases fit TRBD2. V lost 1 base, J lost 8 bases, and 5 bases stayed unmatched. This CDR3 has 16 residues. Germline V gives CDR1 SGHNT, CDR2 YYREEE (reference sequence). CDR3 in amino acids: CASSLRGTSGRYEQFF. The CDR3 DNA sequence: TGTGCCAGCAGCTTGCGAGGGACTAGCGGGAGATATGAGCAGTTCTTC. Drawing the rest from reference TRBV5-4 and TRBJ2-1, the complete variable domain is ETGVTQSPTHLIKTRGQQVTLRCSSQSGHNTVSWYQQALGQGPQFIFQYYREEENGRGNFPPRFSGLQFPNYSSELNVNALELDDSALYLCASSLRGTSGRYEQFFGPGTRLTVL.

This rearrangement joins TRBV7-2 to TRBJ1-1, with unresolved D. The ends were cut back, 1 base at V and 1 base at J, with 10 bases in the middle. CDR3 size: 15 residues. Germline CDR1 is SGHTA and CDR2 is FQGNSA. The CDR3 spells CASSLEAGRNTEAFF. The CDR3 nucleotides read TGTGCCAGCAGCTTAGAAGCTGGAAGGAACACTGAAGCTTTCTTT.

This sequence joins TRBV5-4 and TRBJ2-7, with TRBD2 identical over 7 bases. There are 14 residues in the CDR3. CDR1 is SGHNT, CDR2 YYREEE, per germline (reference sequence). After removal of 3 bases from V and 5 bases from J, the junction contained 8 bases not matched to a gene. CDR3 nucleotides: TGTGCCAGCAGCTCCCCTGCGGGAGATAACGAGCAGTACTTC. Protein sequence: CASSSPAGDNEQYF.

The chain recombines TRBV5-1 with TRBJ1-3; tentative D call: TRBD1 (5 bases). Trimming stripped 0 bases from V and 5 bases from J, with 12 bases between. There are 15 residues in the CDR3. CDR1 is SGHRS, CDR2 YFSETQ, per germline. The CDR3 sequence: CASSLAMGLRNTIYF. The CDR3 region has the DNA TGCGCCAGCAGCTTGGCCATGGGGCTGAGAAACACCATATATTTT. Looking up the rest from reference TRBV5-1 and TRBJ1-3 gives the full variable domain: KAGVTQTPRYLIKTRGQQVTLSCSPISGHRSVSWYQQTPGQGLQFLFEYFSETQRNKGNFPGRFSGRQFSNSRSEMNVSTLELGDSALYLCASSLAMGLRNTIYFGEGSWLTVV.

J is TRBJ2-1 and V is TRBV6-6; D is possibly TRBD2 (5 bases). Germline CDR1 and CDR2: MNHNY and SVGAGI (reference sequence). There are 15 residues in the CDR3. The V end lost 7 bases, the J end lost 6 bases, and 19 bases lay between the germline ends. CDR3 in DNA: TGTGCCAGCATAGGGAGCGGATCTCTAGGCAATGAGCAGTTCTTC. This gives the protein CASIGSGSLGNEQFF.

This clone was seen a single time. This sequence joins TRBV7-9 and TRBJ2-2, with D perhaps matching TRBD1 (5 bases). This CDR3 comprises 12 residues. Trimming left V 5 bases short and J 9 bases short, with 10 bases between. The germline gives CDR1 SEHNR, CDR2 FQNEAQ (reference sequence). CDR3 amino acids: CASSPTDRELFF. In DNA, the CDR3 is TGTGCCAGCAGCCCGACGGACAGGGAGCTGTTTTTT.

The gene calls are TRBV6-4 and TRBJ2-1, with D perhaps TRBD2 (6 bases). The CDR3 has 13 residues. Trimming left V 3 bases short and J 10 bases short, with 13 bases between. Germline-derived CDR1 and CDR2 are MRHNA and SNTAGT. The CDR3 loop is CASSEGLAREQFF. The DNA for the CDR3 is TGTGCCAGCAGTGAAGGGCTAGCGCGGGAGCAGTTCTTC.

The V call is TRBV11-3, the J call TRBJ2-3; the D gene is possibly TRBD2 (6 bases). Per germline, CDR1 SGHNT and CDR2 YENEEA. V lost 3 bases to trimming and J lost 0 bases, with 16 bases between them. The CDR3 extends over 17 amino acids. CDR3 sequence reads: CASSLGRRDASTDTQYF. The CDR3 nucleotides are TGTGCCAGCAGCTTGGGGCGGAGGGATGCGAGCACAGATACGCAGTATTTT.

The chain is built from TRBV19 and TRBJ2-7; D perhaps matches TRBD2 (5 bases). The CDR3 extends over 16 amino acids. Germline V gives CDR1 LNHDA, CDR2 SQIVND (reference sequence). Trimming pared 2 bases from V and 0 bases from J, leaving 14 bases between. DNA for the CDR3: TGTGCCAGTAGTATATCGGGGATAGGTAGCTCCTACGAGCAGTACTTC. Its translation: CASSISGIGSSYEQYF.

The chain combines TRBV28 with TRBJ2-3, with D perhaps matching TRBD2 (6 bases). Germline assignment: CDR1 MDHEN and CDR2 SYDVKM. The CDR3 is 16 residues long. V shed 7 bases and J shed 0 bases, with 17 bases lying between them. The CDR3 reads CASTLGGAESTDTQYF. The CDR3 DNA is TGTGCCAGCACCCTGGGAGGCGCGGAAAGCACAGATACGCAGTATTTT.

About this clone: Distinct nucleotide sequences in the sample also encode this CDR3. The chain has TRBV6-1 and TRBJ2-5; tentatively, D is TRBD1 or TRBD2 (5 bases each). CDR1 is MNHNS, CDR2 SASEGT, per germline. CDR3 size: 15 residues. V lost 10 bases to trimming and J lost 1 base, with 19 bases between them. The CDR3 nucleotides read TGTGCCACCCACCGGGACCGAAGGACCCAAGAGACCCAGTACTTC. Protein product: CATHRDRRTQETQYF.

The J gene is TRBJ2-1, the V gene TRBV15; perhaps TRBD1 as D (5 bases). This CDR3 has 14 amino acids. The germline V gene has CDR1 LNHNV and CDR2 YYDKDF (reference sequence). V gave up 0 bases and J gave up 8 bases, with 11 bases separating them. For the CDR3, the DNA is TGTGCCACCAGCAGAGATCTAGGGGAAGATGAGCAGTTCTTC. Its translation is CATSRDLGEDEQFF.

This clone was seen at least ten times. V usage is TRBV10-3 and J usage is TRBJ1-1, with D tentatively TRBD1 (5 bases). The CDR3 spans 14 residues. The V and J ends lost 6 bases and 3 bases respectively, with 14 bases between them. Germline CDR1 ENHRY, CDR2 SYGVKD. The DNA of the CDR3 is TGTGCCATCAGAGAAACCGGGACGCACACTGAAGCTTTCTTT. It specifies CAIRETGTHTEAFF.

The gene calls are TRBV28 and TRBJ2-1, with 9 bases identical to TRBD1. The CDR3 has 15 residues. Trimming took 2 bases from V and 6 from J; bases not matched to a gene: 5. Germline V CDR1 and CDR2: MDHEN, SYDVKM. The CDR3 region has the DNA TGTGCCAGCAGTTTAACGGGACAGGGTCGCAATGAGCAGTTCTTC. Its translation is CASSLTGQGRNEQFF.

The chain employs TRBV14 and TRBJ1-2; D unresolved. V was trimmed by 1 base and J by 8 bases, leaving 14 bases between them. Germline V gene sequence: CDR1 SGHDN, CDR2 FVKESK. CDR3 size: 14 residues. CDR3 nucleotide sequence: TGTGCCAGCAGCCAAGTACAACGGCAAGGAGGCTACACCTTC. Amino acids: CASSQVQRQGGYTF.

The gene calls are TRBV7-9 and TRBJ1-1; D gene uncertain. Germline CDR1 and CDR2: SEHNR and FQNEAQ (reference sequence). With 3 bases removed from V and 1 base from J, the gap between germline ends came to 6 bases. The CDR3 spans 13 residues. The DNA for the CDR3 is TGTGCCAGCAGCTTTGATACGAACACTGAAGCTTTCTTT. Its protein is CASSFDTNTEAFF.

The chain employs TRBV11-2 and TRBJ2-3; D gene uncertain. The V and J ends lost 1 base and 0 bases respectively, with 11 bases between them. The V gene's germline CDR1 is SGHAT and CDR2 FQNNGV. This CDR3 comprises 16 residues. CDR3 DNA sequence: TGTGCCAGCAGCTTAGGTCTCTCGCTTAGCACAGATACGCAGTATTTT. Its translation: CASSLGLSLSTDTQYF.

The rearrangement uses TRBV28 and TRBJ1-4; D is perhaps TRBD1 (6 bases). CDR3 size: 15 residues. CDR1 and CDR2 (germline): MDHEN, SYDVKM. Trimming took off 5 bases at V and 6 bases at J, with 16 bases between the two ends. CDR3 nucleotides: TGTGCCAGCAGTGCCCCGACAGGTTACTATGAAAAACTGTTTTTT. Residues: CASSAPTGYYEKLFF.

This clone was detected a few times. Here the CDR3 DNA reads TGCGCCAGCAGCACTGACACGGGGAAGGGCGGGGAGCTGTTTTTT. Its translation is CASSTDTGKGGELFF. This sequence joins TRBV5-1 and TRBJ2-2; perhaps TRBD2 as D (5 bases). The CDR3 covers 15 residues. Germline values: CDR1 SGHRS, CDR2 YFSETQ. Trimming pared 4 bases from V and 7 bases from J, leaving 17 bases between.

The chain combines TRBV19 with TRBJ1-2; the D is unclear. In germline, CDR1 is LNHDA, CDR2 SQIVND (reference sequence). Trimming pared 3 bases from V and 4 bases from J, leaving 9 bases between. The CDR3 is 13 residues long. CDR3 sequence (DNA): TGTGCCAGTAGTATCACCACCGGCTATGGCTACACCTTC. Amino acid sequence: CASSITTGYGYTF.

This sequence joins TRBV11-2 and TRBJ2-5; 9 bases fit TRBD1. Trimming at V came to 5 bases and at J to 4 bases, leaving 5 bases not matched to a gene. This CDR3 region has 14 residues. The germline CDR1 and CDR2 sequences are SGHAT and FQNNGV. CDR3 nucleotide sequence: TGTGCCAGCAGCCAACAGGGGGCGCGAGAGACCCAGTACTTC. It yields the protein CASSQQGARETQYF.

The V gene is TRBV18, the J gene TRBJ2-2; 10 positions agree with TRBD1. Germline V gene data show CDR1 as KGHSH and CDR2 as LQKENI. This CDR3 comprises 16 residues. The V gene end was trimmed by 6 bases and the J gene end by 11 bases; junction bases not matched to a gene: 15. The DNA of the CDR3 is TGTGCCAGCTCCCAGAATACCGGGACAGGGGCCGTCGAGCTGTTTTTT. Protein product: CASSQNTGTGAVELFF.

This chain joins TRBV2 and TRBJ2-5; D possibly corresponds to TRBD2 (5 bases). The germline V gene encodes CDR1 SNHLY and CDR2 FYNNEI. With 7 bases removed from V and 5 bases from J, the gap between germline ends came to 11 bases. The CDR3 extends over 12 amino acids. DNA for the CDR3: TGTGCCAGCAAGGAGGTAGGGGAGACCCAGTACTTC. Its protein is CASKEVGETQYF.